The 15 T cell receptor beta chains presented below share a single source sample, sequenced in a study of T cells in women clearing cervical HPV infection. The table came from immunoSEQ multiplex PCR; TCRdb's copy has only in-frame clones and leaves some out. This sample's table has 20,000 to 25,000 clones. The sample consisted of blood buffy coat. All receptors derive from a woman between 18 and 70 years old with a cervical HPV16 infection that either progressed to CIN3+ or cleared (not recorded which).

Notes on this clone: The read stops 3 residues short of the end of the CDR3; the missing end is completed from the germline J gene. V and J are TRBV20-1 and TRBJ1-5; the D is unclear. Germline V gene sequence: CDR1 DFQATT, CDR2 SNEGSKA (reference sequence). CDR3 length equals 16 residues. V was trimmed by 0 bases and J by 3 bases, leaving 15 bases between them. CDR3 DNA, as far as it was read: TGCAGTGCTAGAGACGCGGAAGGCACTCACAATCAGCCC. It codes for CSARDAEGTHNQP. The CDR3 reads in full as CSARDAEGTHNQPQHF.

Comment on this clone: The sequenced fragment ends 3 residues before the CDR3 boundary, so the rest is inferred from the germline J gene. This rearrangement joins TRBV19 to TRBJ2-6; tentative D call: TRBD2 (6 bases). The CDR3 has 16 residues. The V end lost 3 bases, the J end lost 0 bases, and 9 bases lay between the germline ends. Germline V gene sequence: CDR1 LNHDA, CDR2 SQIVND (reference sequence). The CDR3 sequence is CASSILGGSGANVLTF. The covered CDR3 bases are TGTGCCAGTAGTATTCTCGGGGGCTCTGGGGCCAACGTC.

A note on this clone: The junction departs from germline at one end; a sequencing error may be responsible. The CDR3 end lies 3 residues beyond the end of the read and is filled in from the germline J gene. Additional DNA sequences in this sample encode the identical CDR3. The rearrangement links TRBV7-2 to TRBJ1-3, with D possibly being TRBD1 (5 bases). This CDR3 has 14 residues. The germline V gene encodes CDR1 SGHTA and CDR2 FQGNSA. CDR3 DNA (partial): TGTGCCAGCAGTTCTGACAGCTCTGGAAACACT. Amino acids: CASSSDSSGNT. The full CDR3 sequence reads CASSSDSSGNTIYF.

Regarding this clone: The read halts 3 residues ahead of the CDR3 end, with the missing end drawn from the germline J gene. V is TRBV19 and J is TRBJ1-2; D perhaps matches TRBD1 (5 bases). This CDR3 is 14 amino acids long. Germline values: CDR1 LNHDA, CDR2 SQIVND (reference sequence). Incomplete CDR3 DNA: TGTGCCAGTAGAACTAGCGGGGCTTTCAATGAC. Amino acid sequence: CASRTSGAFND. In full, the CDR3 reads CASRTSGAFNDYTF. The full variable domain, with the rest looked up from reference TRBV19 and TRBJ1-2, is DGGITQSPKYLFRKEGQNVTLSCEQNLNHDAMYWYRQDPGQGLRLIYYSQIVNDFQKGDIAEGYSVSREKKESFPLTVTSAQKNPTAFYLCASRTSGAFNDYTFGSGTRLTVV.

As concerns this clone: The read halts 3 residues ahead of the CDR3 end, with the missing end drawn from the germline J gene. The chain combines TRBV7-9 with TRBJ2-2, with unresolved D. Trimming removed 5 bases from V and 5 bases from J, with 9 bases in between. Germline CDR1 is SEHNR and CDR2 is FQNEAQ (reference sequence). The CDR3 is 13 amino acids. The covered CDR3 bases are TGTGCCAGCAGCGAAGTTCGGACCGGGGAG. Translated: CASSEVRTGE. The whole CDR3 sequence reads CASSEVRTGELFF.

Comments on this clone: The sequenced fragment ends 3 residues before the CDR3 boundary, so the rest is inferred from the germline J gene. This chain joins TRBV29-1 and TRBJ1-1, with 8 bases matching TRBD1. The CDR3 consists of 15 residues. Germline trimming cut 5 bases from V and 2 bases from J; bases unmatched to any gene: 10. CDR1 is SQVTM, CDR2 ANQGSEA, per germline. CDR3 protein: CSVLSGGALNTEAFF. CDR3 bases read: TGCAGCGTTCTATCAGGGGGCGCGCTAAACACTGAA.

A remark on this clone: The read is 3 residues too short to cover the CDR3 end, so that end is filled in from the germline J gene. V and J are TRBV5-6 and TRBJ1-1; possible D gene TRBD1, 6 bases. CDR1 and CDR2 (germline): SGHDT, YYEEEE. The CDR3 extends over 15 amino acids. V was shortened by 4 bases and J by 0 bases, with 13 bases between the two germline ends. The part of the CDR3 DNA that was read is TGTGCCAGCAGCGACCCGGGACAATTGAACACTGAA. Its translation is CASSDPGQLNTE. The whole CDR3 sequence reads CASSDPGQLNTEAFF.

Of note for this clone: The read ends 3 residues shy of where the CDR3 ends; the end is completed using the germline J gene. This sequence joins TRBV19 and TRBJ2-3; 12 nucleotides agree with TRBD2. The germline V gene has CDR1 LNHDA and CDR2 SQIVND (reference sequence). There are 16 residues in the CDR3. The V segment lost 5 bases and the J segment 5 bases; nucleotides outside the gene matches: 8. The covered CDR3 bases are TGTGCCAGTAGTCCCAGACTAGCGGGAGAGATAGATACG. It specifies CASSPRLAGEIDT. The complete CDR3 sequence is CASSPRLAGEIDTQYF.

With regard to this clone: The read halts 3 residues ahead of the CDR3 end, with the missing end drawn from the germline J gene. V is TRBV20-1 and J is TRBJ1-1; a possible D gene is TRBD1 (5 bases). V lost 6 bases and J lost 2, with 16 bases in between. The CDR3 length is 14 residues. In germline, CDR1 is DFQATT, CDR2 SNEGSKA (reference sequence). The CDR3 DNA, read in part, is TGCAGTGCCATTAGGGGCCAGCTTAACACTGAA. It translates to CSAIRGQLNTE. The full-length CDR3 reads as CSAIRGQLNTEAFF.

As to this clone: The read gets to within 3 residues of the CDR3 end, and the germline J gene fills in the rest. Other DNA sequences in the sample encode the same CDR3. This sequence joins TRBV18 and TRBJ2-1; 7 bases are shared with TRBD2. Looked up from germline, CDR1 is KGHSH and CDR2 is LQKENI. CDR3 size: 16 residues. Trimming at V came to 6 bases and at J to 7 bases, leaving 15 bases not matched to a gene. The CDR3 here is CASSPPVLAEGNEQFF. Partial CDR3 DNA: TGTGCCAGCTCGCCGCCGGTGCTAGCGGAGGGGAATGAG.

About this clone itself: Read sequence stops 3 residues before the CDR3 end, and the germline J gene provides the missing end. The chain carries TRBV5-7 and TRBJ1-3; D remains ambiguous. TRBV5-7 is an ORF, and what it does is uncertain. The CDR3 spans 14 residues. Trimming stripped 4 bases from V and 2 bases from J, with 10 bases between. CDR3 region: CASSHRYPGNTIYF. The DNA read from the CDR3 is TGTGCCAGCAGCCACCGCTACCCTGGAAACACC.

Concerning this clone itself: The read ends 3 residues before the CDR3 terminus; that terminus is restored from the germline J gene. The V and J genes are TRBV5-1 and TRBJ2-3, with D possibly matching TRBD1 (5 bases). This CDR3 is built from 15 residues. The germline V and J ends were trimmed by 3 bases and 1 base, with 12 bases remaining between them. Germline values: CDR1 SGHRS, CDR2 YFSETQ. The CDR3 DNA, read in part, is TGCGCCAGCAGCTCCAAGGGGTCTGGCACAGATACG. Translation gives CASSSKGSGTDT. The CDR3 in its entirety is CASSSKGSGTDTQYF.

On this clone: Read coverage stops 3 residues before the CDR3 terminus; the germline J gene supplies the remainder. The chain has TRBV11-2 and TRBJ1-1; D remains ambiguous. There are 14 residues in the CDR3. V lost 5 bases and J 1 base, leaving 11 bases between the germline ends. CDR1 and CDR2 from the germline V gene are SGHAT and FQNNGV. CDR3 DNA (partial): TGTGCCAGCAGCCCCCCTAGAGAGAACACTGAA. Its translation: CASSPPRENTE. The full-length CDR3 reads as CASSPPRENTEAFF.

To note about this clone: The read falls 3 residues short of the CDR3 end, and the missing part is taken from the germline J gene. The V gene is TRBV7-9, the J gene TRBJ2-5; D is undetermined. Germline loops: CDR1 SEHNR, CDR2 FQNEAQ (reference sequence). Trimming cost V 2 bases and J 4 bases, with 8 bases left between them. This CDR3 has 13 residues. CDR3 protein: CASSLKGGETQYF. The DNA read from the CDR3 is TGTGCCAGCAGCTTAAAGGGTGGAGAGACC.

On this clone itself: The CDR3 end is not reached by the read, which stops 3 residues before it; the germline J gene fills it in. The chain combines TRBV15 with TRBJ2-3, with 7 bases lining up with TRBD2. The CDR3 totals 16 residues. V lost 0 bases and J lost 7; bases outside the gene matches: 10. The germline gives CDR1 LNHNV, CDR2 YYDKDF (reference sequence). CDR3 DNA, as far as it was read: TGTGCCACCAGCAGAGATATGGCGGGAGTTTTTAATACG. Encoded protein: CATSRDMAGVFNT. The whole CDR3 region reads CATSRDMAGVFNTQYF. The variable domain in full, completed from reference TRBV15 and TRBJ2-3, reads DAMVIQNPRYQVTQFGKPVTLSCSQTLNHNVMYWYQQKSSQAPKLLFHYYDKDFNNEADTPDNFQSRRPNTSFCFLDIRSPGLGDTAMYLCATSRDMAGVFNTQYFGPGTRLTVL.